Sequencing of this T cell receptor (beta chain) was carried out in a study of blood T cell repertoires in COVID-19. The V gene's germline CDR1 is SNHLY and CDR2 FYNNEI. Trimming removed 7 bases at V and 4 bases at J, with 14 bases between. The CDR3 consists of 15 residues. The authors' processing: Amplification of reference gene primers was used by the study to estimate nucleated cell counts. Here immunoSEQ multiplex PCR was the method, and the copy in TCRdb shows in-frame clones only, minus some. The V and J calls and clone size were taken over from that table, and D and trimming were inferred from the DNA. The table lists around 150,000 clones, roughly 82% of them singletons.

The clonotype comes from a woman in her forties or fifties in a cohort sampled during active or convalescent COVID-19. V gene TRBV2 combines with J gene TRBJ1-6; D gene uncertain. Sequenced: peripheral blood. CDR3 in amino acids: CASTDGGGYNSPLHF. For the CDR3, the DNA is TGTGCCAGCACTGATGGAGGAGGGTATAATTCACCCCTCCACTTT.